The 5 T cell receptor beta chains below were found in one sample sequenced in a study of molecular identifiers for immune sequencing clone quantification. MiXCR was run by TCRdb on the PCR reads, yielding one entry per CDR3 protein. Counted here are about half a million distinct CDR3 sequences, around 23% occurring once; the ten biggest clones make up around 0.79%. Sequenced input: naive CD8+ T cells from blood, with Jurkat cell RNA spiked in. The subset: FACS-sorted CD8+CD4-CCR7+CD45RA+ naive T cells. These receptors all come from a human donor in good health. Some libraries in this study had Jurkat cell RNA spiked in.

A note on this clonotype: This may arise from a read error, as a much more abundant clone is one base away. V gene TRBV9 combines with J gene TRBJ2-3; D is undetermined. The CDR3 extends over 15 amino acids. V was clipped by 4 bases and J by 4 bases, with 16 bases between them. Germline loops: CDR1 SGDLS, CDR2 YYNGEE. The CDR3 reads CASSTGVDPADTQYF. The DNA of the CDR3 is TGTGCCAGCAGCACCGGAGTGGACCCCGCAGATACGCAGTATTTT.

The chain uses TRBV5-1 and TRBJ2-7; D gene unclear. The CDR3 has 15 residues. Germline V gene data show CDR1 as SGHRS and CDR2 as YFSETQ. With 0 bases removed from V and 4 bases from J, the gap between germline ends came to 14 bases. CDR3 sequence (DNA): TGCGCCAGCAGCTTGGCCTCCAGGAACCCTTACGAGCAGTACTTC. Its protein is CASSLASRNPYEQYF.

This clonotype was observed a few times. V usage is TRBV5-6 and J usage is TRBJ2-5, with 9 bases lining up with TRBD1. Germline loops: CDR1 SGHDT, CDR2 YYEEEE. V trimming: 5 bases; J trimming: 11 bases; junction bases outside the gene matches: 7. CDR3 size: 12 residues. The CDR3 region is CASSWDRERQYF. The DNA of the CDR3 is TGTGCCAGCAGTTGGGACAGGGAACGGCAGTACTTC.

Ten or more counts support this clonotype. The CDR3 nucleotides are TGTGCCAGCTCACCGGGACGTAACCAAGAGACCCAGTACTTC. Translated, it gives CASSPGRNQETQYF. This chain uses TRBV18 with TRBJ2-5; either TRBD1 or TRBD2 may supply D (5 bases each). The germline V gene encodes CDR1 KGHSH and CDR2 LQKENI. This CDR3 spans 14 amino acids. V was pared by 3 bases and J by 0 bases, with 8 bases between.

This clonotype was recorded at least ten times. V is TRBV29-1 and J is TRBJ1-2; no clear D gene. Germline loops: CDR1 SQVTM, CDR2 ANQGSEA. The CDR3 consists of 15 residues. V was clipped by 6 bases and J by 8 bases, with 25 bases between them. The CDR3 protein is CSVKSPDFTTGGYTF. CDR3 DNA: TGCAGCGTCAAATCTCCGGACTTTACCACCGGCGGCTACACCTTC.